Listed below are T cell receptor beta chains from one sample, sequenced in a study of technical replicates of blood from a handful of donors. Profiling relied on immunoSEQ multiplex PCR, and the TCRdb table lists in-frame clones only, not all of them. This sample yields 55,000 to 75,000 clones, of which roughly 92% are seen a single time; more than 4% belongs to the top ten. Input material: PBMCs. The receptors shown here come from a human donor in good health. Some clones in this sample may be carry-over from other donors' samples. CDR3s include the opening cysteine and the closing phenylalanine or tryptophan. D genes are given only for firm matches. Not all rows give a size; the values are once, few, many and, for expanded clones, a class.

>-|14|TRBV5-1|-|TRBJ2-5
TGCGCCAGCAGCTTGGTTGCCAGCCAAGAGACCCAGTACTTC
CASSLVASQETQYF
>-|13|TRBV7-9|TRBD1|TRBJ2-3
TGTGCCAGCAGCTCGGACAGGGCGGGTACGCAGTATTTT
CASSSDRAGTQYF
>-|14|TRBV6-1|-|TRBJ1-5
TGTGCCAGCAGGCCCACCTCGCCCGGTCAGCCCCAGCATTTT
CASRPTSPGQPQHF
>-|14|TRBV29-1|TRBD1|TRBJ1-5
TGCAGCGTGACTGGGACAGGCCCCAATCAGCCCCAGCATTTT
CSVTGTGPNQPQHF
>few|13|TRBV4-1|-|TRBJ1-6
TGCGCCAGCAGCCAAGATCTTAATTCACCCCTCCACTTT
CASSQDLNSPLHF
>-|14|TRBV6-5|TRBD1|TRBJ2-7
TGTGCCAGCAGTTACTCCGACAGGGGTTACGAGCAGTACTTC
CASSYSDRGYEQYF
>-|10|TRBV5-3|-|TRBJ2-7
TGTGCCAGTCGGGACTACGAGCAGTACTTC
CASRDYEQYF
>-|17|TRBV5-1|TRBD1|TRBJ2-2
TGCGCCAGCAGCTTGGGGGCCCGGGACAGGGGTACCGGGGAGCTGTTTTTT
CASSLGARDRGTGELFF
>-|16|TRBV6-5|TRBD1|TRBJ1-6
TGTGCCAGCAGTTACTCCCCGGGACAGGGGAATTCACCCCTCCACTTT
CASSYSPGQGNSPLHF
>once|16|TRBV27|TRBD2|TRBJ2-7
TGTGCCAGCAGTTTCCTGGCTAGCGGGGTGCCCTACGAGCAGTACTTC
CASSFLASGVPYEQYF
>-|11|TRBV5-6|-|TRBJ2-1
TGTGCCAGCAGCCAGGGGAATGAGCAGTTCTTC
CASSQGNEQFF
>-|20|TRBV12-5|TRBD1|TRBJ2-1
TGTGCTAGTGGTTTGGCAACAGGCCAGGGGGCCTGGGTTGAGTACAATGAGCAGTTCTTC
CASGLATGQGAWVEYNEQFF
>-|18|TRBV7-2|-|TRBJ1-2
TGTGCCAGCAGCTTCTACTTGCTAACAGGAGAAATTAACTATGGCTACACCTTC
CASSFYLLTGEINYGYTF
>-|16|TRBV30|TRBD2|TRBJ2-1
TGTGCCTGGAGTCCCTTCGGGACTAGTTGGGGCGATGAGCAGTTCTTC
CAWSPFGTSWGDEQFF
>once|12|TRBV30|-|TRBJ1-2
TGTGCCTGGAGTGTACAGTCCAATGGCTACACCTTC
CAWSVQSNGYTF
>-|18|TRBV15|-|TRBJ2-6
TGTGCCACCAGCAGAGATCGGCTGACTGCCTCTGGGGCCAACGTCCTGACTTTC
CATSRDRLTASGANVLTF
>-|14|TRBV15|TRBD2|TRBJ2-7
TGTGCCACCAGCACCGTAGCGGGAGACTACGAGCAGTACTTC
CATSTVAGDYEQYF
>-|13|TRBV21-1|-|TRBJ2-1
TGTGCCAGCAGCAAAGCCCGGCGGGATGAGCAGTTCTTC
CASSKARRDEQFF
>-|16|TRBV2|-|TRBJ2-4
TGTGCCAGCAGCGGGGACCAGGGGGGAGCCAAAAACATTCAGTACTTC
CASSGDQGGAKNIQYF
>-|13|TRBV7-9|-|TRBJ1-1
TGTGCCAGCAGCTCGGAGGTGAACACTGAAGCTTTCTTT
CASSSEVNTEAFF
>-|15|TRBV25-1|TRBD1|TRBJ1-2
TGTGCCAGCACAAGTTCAGGGGGAGCTAACTATGGCTACACCTTC
CASTSSGGANYGYTF
>-|14|TRBV11-2|-|TRBJ1-1
TGTGCCAGCAGTTTGATATACCGGGACTTTGAAGCTTTCTTT
CASSLIYRDFEAFF
>once|16|TRBV7-2|TRBD2|TRBJ2-2
TGTGCCAGCAGGCCAACTAGCGGGCGATACACCGGGGAGCTGTTTTTT
CASRPTSGRYTGELFF
>-|15|TRBV18|-|TRBJ1-2
TGTGCCAGCTCCTCTGGGCCAGGGAATTCGGATGGCTACACCTTC
CASSSGPGNSDGYTF
>once|15|TRBV7-9|-|TRBJ2-6
TGTGCCAGCAGCTTAGGCCAGGGGATTGGCAACGTCCTGACTTTC
CASSLGQGIGNVLTF
>-|21|TRBV7-8|TRBD1|TRBJ2-5
TGTGCCAGCAGCTTAGCTAGGGACAGGGGGCTTGCGGAACGCGAAATTGCGGCCCAGTACTTC
CASSLARDRGLAEREIAAQYF
>-|15|TRBV7-6|TRBD2|TRBJ2-2
TGTGCCAGCAGCCCGGGAGGGGGTTCGACCGGGGAGCTGTTTTTT
CASSPGGGSTGELFF
>once|17|TRBV9|TRBD2|TRBJ2-5
TGTGCCAGCAGCGAACCACCCGAGCGGGACCCCCGGGAGACCCAGTACTTC
CASSEPPERDPRETQYF
>-|14|TRBV7-6|TRBD2|TRBJ2-7
TGTGCCAGCAGCGGGACTAGCGGGGGCGGAGAGCAGTACTTC
CASSGTSGGGEQYF
>-|14|TRBV15|-|TRBJ2-3
TGTGCCACCAGCAGAGATATAACAACAGATACGCAGTATTTT
CATSRDITTDTQYF
>-|15|TRBV6-5|TRBD1|TRBJ1-6
TGTGCCAGCAGTTATTTCGGGACAGAGGATTCACCCCTCCACTTT
CASSYFGTEDSPLHF
>-|15|TRBV5-1|-|TRBJ2-5
TGCGCCAGCAGCTTGGCGGCAGGGCGACAAGAGACCCAGTACTTC
CASSLAAGRQETQYF
>-|14|TRBV7-2|-|TRBJ2-2
TGTGCCAGCTCCTATCGCCCTTCCCCCGGGGAGCTGTTTTTT
CASSYRPSPGELFF
>-|14|TRBV7-2|-|TRBJ1-1
TGTGCCAGCAGCCCCCGCCGCGGCTCCACTGAAGCTTTCTTT
CASSPRRGSTEAFF
>-|14|TRBV11-2|TRBD1|TRBJ1-1
TGTGCCAGCAGCTCACCCCGGACAGGCACTGAAGCTTTCTTT
CASSSPRTGTEAFF
>-|11|TRBV5-1|-|TRBJ1-1
TGCGCCAGCAGCTTGGAACAGGAAGCTTTCTTT
CASSLEQEAFF